Below are 13 T cell receptor beta chains sequenced from a single sample in a study of blood T cell repertoires in COVID-19. Only in-frame clones appear in the TCRdb table, and some are missing; sequencing was by immunoSEQ multiplex PCR. The sample includes 45,000 to 55,000 clones, roughly 86% of them seen just once. Sequencing used peripheral blood. The receptor source for this set is a woman of 80 years or more with acute or convalescent COVID-19.

The V gene is TRBV9, the J gene TRBJ1-2; 7 bases line up with TRBD1. The CDR3 totals 14 residues. Germline assignment: CDR1 SGDLS and CDR2 YYNGEE. V trimming: 4 bases; J trimming: 2 bases; junction bases outside the gene matches: 5. This CDR3 is CASSRGQSNYGYTF. The DNA for the CDR3 is TGTGCCAGCAGCAGGGGACAGAGCAACTATGGCTACACCTTC.

V gene TRBV12-3 or TRBV12-4 combines with J gene TRBJ1-1; D is undetermined. The CDR3 sequence is 13 residues long. Trimming removed 5 bases at V and 1 base at J, with 8 bases between. CDR3 amino acids: CASSIGKNTEAFF. The CDR3 bases are TGTGCCAGCAGTATCGGGAAGAACACTGAAGCTTTCTTT.

This clone appeared a few times. The chain joins TRBV9 to TRBJ1-2; weak D call: TRBD1 (5 bases). The CDR3 is made up of 14 amino acids. V was trimmed by 0 bases and J by 7 bases, leaving 13 bases between them. Germline values: CDR1 SGDLS, CDR2 YYNGEE. CDR3 nucleotides: TGTGCCAGCAGCGTAGGAAGGGGCGAGGCTGGCTACACCTTC. This codes for CASSVGRGEAGYTF.

The chain carries TRBV6-6 and TRBJ2-1; tentative D call: TRBD2 (5 bases). Germline values: CDR1 MNHNY, CDR2 SVGAGI (reference sequence). The CDR3 covers 14 residues. Trimming removed 2 bases from V and 4 bases from J, with 9 bases in between. CDR3 nucleotide sequence: TGTGCCAGCAGTTACGCTACGGGGTACAATGAGCAGTTCTTC. As protein: CASSYATGYNEQFF.

This sequence joins TRBV7-3 and TRBJ1-1; D gene unclear. The germline V gene has CDR1 SGHTA and CDR2 FQGTGA. The CDR3 consists of 15 residues. V gave up 2 bases and J gave up 6 bases, with 16 bases separating them. CDR3 loop: CASSLQRTSLAEAFF. As DNA, the CDR3 is TGTGCCAGCAGCTTACAGCGGACCTCTCTCGCTGAAGCTTTCTTT.

The chain combines TRBV4-1 with TRBJ1-1, with a weak D call TRBD1 (6 bases). Germline loops: CDR1 MGHRA, CDR2 YSYEKL. Trimming cost V 6 bases and J 5 bases, with 22 bases left between them. This CDR3 is 16 amino acids long. The CDR3 DNA is TGCGCCAGCAGACCGATTAATGGGGGCATCCCTACTGAAGCTTTCTTT. This codes for CASRPINGGIPTEAFF.

DNA of the CDR3: TGTGCCAGCAGTATGACAGACTCTGGAAACACCATATATTTT. Protein: CASSMTDSGNTIYF. This sequence joins TRBV6-5 and TRBJ1-3, with D maybe TRBD1 (5 bases). V lost 5 bases to trimming and J lost 0 bases, with 8 bases between them. From germline, CDR1 is MNHEY and CDR2 SVGAGI. The CDR3 loop spans 14 amino acids.

This chain joins TRBV7-9 and TRBJ2-2; 9 nucleotides match TRBD2. From germline, CDR1 is SEHNR and CDR2 FQNEAQ (reference sequence). This CDR3 is built from 16 residues. V was clipped by 11 bases and J by 0 bases; unmatched bases: 10. The CDR3 DNA reads as TGTGCCCCGGTGGCTAGCGGGGACTCGAACACCGGGGAGCTGTTTTTT. Residues: CAPVASGDSNTGELFF.

The rearrangement links TRBV5-4 to TRBJ1-1, with TRBD1 as a possible D gene (6 bases). Trimming pared 3 bases from V and 7 bases from J, leaving 16 bases between. CDR1 and CDR2 (germline): SGHNT, YYREEE (reference sequence). The CDR3 totals 14 residues. For the CDR3, the DNA is TGTGCCAGCAGCTATCCGGGACGAGGGGGTGAAGCTTTCTTT. Protein product: CASSYPGRGGEAFF.

The chain's CDR3 is CASSPGESTDTQYF. The DNA of the CDR3 is TGCGCCAGCAGCCCCGGGGAAAGCACAGATACGCAGTATTTT. This rearrangement joins TRBV5-1 to TRBJ2-3, with a tentative D call TRBD2 (5 bases). V gave up 4 bases and J gave up 0 bases, with 9 bases separating them. This CDR3 comprises 14 residues. CDR1 and CDR2 from the germline V gene are SGHRS and YFSETQ.

The chain uses TRBV3-1 (or the pseudogene TRBV3-2) and TRBJ1-3, with D unclear. V dropped 0 bases and J dropped 5 bases, with 2 bases sitting between them. The CDR3 is 12 amino acids. Germline V CDR1 and CDR2: LGHDT, YNNKEL (reference sequence). The CDR3 nucleotides read TGTGCCAGCAGCCAAGATAGAAACACCATATATTTT. Its protein is CASSQDRNTIYF.

The chain links TRBV7-2 to TRBJ2-1; TRBD2 aligns across 8 bases. Germline trimming cut 3 bases from V and 7 bases from J; bases unmatched to any gene: 5. There are 14 residues in the CDR3. The germline V gene encodes CDR1 SGHTA and CDR2 FQGNSA. The CDR3 DNA reads TGTGCCAGCAGCTTGCCCGGGGGGGGGAATGAGCAGTTCTTC. This encodes CASSLPGGGNEQFF. Based on the CDR3 plus reference TRBV7-2 and TRBJ2-1, the full variable domain is GAGVSQSPSNKVTEKGKDVELRCDPISGHTALYWYRQSLGQGLEFLIYFQGNSAPDKSGLPSDRFSAERTGGSVSTLTIQRTQQEDSAVYLCASSLPGGGNEQFFGPGTRLTVL.

This chain connects TRBV11-3 to TRBJ2-3; 8 bases map to TRBD2. This CDR3 has 14 residues. Unmatched junction bases numbered 7, after V lost 6 bases and J lost 5 bases. The germline gives CDR1 SGHNT, CDR2 YENEEA. The CDR3 loop is CASRAGGIGDTQYF. In nucleotides, the CDR3 is TGTGCCAGCAGGGCGGGGGGCATAGGAGATACGCAGTATTTT. The full variable domain, its missing parts supplied by reference TRBV11-3 and TRBJ2-3, is EAGVVQSPRYKIIEKKQPVAFWCNPISGHNTLYWYLQNLGQGPELLIRYENEEAVDDSQLPKDRFSAERLKGVDSTLKIQPAELGDSAVYLCASRAGGIGDTQYFGPGTRLTVL.